Below, 12 T cell receptor beta chains from the same sample are listed, as sequenced in a study of beta chain features in type 1 diabetes. Every isolated RNA sample was fully reverse transcribed, so sequencing captured expressed TCRB transcripts. The table came from immunoSEQ multiplex PCR; TCRdb's copy has only in-frame clones and leaves some out. Here the sample spans 240,000 or so clones, around 68% being singletons. The sequencing sample was made of naive CD4+ T cells from blood. The receptors shown here come from a man younger than 40 in good health.

V gene TRBV6-5 combines with J gene TRBJ2-5, with 7 bases lining up with TRBD2. Unmatched junction bases numbered 6, after V lost 6 bases and J lost 5 bases. The CDR3 is 13 amino acids. Per germline, CDR1 MNHEY and CDR2 SVGAGI. CDR3 in DNA: TGTGCCAGCAGCCGGACTAGAGGGGAGACCCAGTACTTC. Its protein is CASSRTRGETQYF.

V is TRBV30 and J is TRBJ1-5, with D perhaps matching TRBD1 (5 bases). Germline V CDR1 and CDR2: GTSNPN, SVGIG (reference sequence). Trimming cost V 0 bases and J 5 bases, with 11 bases left between them. This CDR3 comprises 14 residues. The CDR3 nucleotides are TGTGCCTGGAGTGTGCCGGGGCGAGATCAGCCCCAGCATTTT. This translates into CAWSVPGRDQPQHF.

Regarding this clone: A read error may account for a junction end that differs from germline. This same CDR3 is encoded by further DNA sequences in the sample. The chain employs TRBV6-5 and TRBJ2-5; D is unresolved. There are 11 residues in the CDR3. Germline CDR1 and CDR2: MNHEY and SVGAGI. The CDR3, as DNA: TGTGCCAGCAGTTACCAGGAGACCCAGTACTTC. Amino acids: CASSYQETQYF.

This rearrangement joins TRBV2 to TRBJ2-1; D gene uncertain. CDR3 length equals 15 residues. Trimming stripped 6 bases from V and 0 bases from J, with 12 bases between. Looked up from germline, CDR1 is SNHLY and CDR2 is FYNNEI. For the CDR3, the DNA is TGTGCCAGCAGGATGGACGGCAGCTCCTACAATGAGCAGTTCTTC. It is translated as CASRMDGSSYNEQFF. Full variable domain (missing parts from reference TRBV2 and TRBJ2-1): EPEVTQTPSHQVTQMGQEVILRCVPISNHLYFYWYRQILGQKVEFLVSFYNNEISEKSEIFDDQFSVERPDGSNFTLKIRSTKLEDSAMYFCASRMDGSSYNEQFFGPGTRLTVL.

This clone showed up just a few times. The sample holds other DNA sequences that translate to the same CDR3. The V and J genes are TRBV29-1 and TRBJ1-1; D ambiguous. The germline V gene encodes CDR1 SQVTM and CDR2 ANQGSEA. The CDR3 extends over 13 amino acids. V lost 4 bases to trimming and J lost 0 bases, with 9 bases between them. The CDR3 region is CSVVRQMNTEAFF. DNA for the CDR3: TGCAGCGTTGTACGGCAGATGAACACTGAAGCTTTCTTT.

This rearrangement joins TRBV7-9 to TRBJ2-4; 12 nucleotides match TRBD2. This CDR3 is 17 amino acids long. CDR1 SEHNR and CDR2 FQNEAQ come from the germline V gene (reference sequence). The ends lost 5 bases at V and 5 bases at J; junction bases unmatched: 10. CDR3 DNA: TGTGCCAGCAGCCTTAGGGGACTAGCGGGTGCCCAAAACATTCAGTACTTC. Encoded protein: CASSLRGLAGAQNIQYF.

This chain joins TRBV30 and TRBJ2-2; D uncertain. CDR1 GTSNPN and CDR2 SVGIG come from the germline V gene (reference sequence). The CDR3 spans 11 residues. Trimming shortened V by 2 bases and J by 7 bases, and 5 bases separated the two germline ends. In nucleotides, the CDR3 is TGTGCCTGGAGTTCTAGCGGGGAGCTGTTTTTT. Amino acid sequence: CAWSSSGELFF.

This sequence joins TRBV5-1 and TRBJ2-7; D uncertain. Trimming removed 1 base at V and 2 bases at J, with 7 bases between. Germline values: CDR1 SGHRS, CDR2 YFSETQ. The CDR3 length is 13 residues. CDR3 amino acids: CASSLTAPYEQYF. The CDR3 DNA follows: TGCGCCAGCAGCTTGACTGCGCCCTACGAGCAGTACTTC.

The chain recombines TRBV30 with TRBJ1-2; 7 bases map to TRBD1. This CDR3 has 12 residues. Trimming cost V 2 bases and J 8 bases; bases outside gene matches: 5. Germline loops: CDR1 GTSNPN, CDR2 SVGIG (reference sequence). CDR3 residues: CAWSRQGHGYTF. DNA for the CDR3: TGTGCCTGGAGTAGACAGGGACACGGCTACACCTTC. Full variable domain (remainder filled in from reference TRBV30 and TRBJ1-2): SQTIHQWPATLVQPVGSPLSLECTVEGTSNPNLYWYRQAAGRGLQLLFYSVGIGQISSEVPQNLSASRPQDRQFILSSKKLLLSDSGFYLCAWSRQGHGYTFGSGTRLTVV.

This clone came up a few times. This chain uses TRBV29-1 with TRBJ2-4; D possibly uses TRBD1 or TRBD2 (5 bases each). Trimming stripped 6 bases from V and 3 bases from J, with 12 bases between. The CDR3 loop spans 13 amino acids. Germline V lookup: CDR1 SQVTM, CDR2 ANQGSEA. The CDR3 region is CSVGDGNKNIQYF. The DNA for the CDR3 is TGCAGCGTGGGGGACGGAAACAAAAACATTCAGTACTTC.

This sequence joins TRBV30 and TRBJ1-1; D uncertain. With 3 bases removed from V and 0 bases from J, the gap between germline ends came to 8 bases. The germline gives CDR1 GTSNPN, CDR2 SVGIG (reference sequence). The CDR3 contains 13 residues. This CDR3 is CAWSTQMNTEAFF. The CDR3 DNA is TGTGCCTGGAGCACCCAGATGAACACTGAAGCTTTCTTT. Full variable domain (rest looked up from reference TRBV30 and TRBJ1-1): SQTIHQWPATLVQPVGSPLSLECTVEGTSNPNLYWYRQAAGRGLQLLFYSVGIGQISSEVPQNLSASRPQDRQFILSSKKLLLSDSGFYLCAWSTQMNTEAFFGQGTRLTVV.

This chain links TRBV2 with TRBJ1-1; D unclear. The CDR3 is 13 amino acids. Germline lookup yields CDR1 SNHLY and CDR2 FYNNEI. The V and J ends lost 4 bases and 0 bases respectively, with 6 bases between them. CDR3 in amino acids: CASSVQLNTEAFF. The CDR3 DNA reads as TGTGCCAGCAGTGTACAGCTGAACACTGAAGCTTTCTTT.